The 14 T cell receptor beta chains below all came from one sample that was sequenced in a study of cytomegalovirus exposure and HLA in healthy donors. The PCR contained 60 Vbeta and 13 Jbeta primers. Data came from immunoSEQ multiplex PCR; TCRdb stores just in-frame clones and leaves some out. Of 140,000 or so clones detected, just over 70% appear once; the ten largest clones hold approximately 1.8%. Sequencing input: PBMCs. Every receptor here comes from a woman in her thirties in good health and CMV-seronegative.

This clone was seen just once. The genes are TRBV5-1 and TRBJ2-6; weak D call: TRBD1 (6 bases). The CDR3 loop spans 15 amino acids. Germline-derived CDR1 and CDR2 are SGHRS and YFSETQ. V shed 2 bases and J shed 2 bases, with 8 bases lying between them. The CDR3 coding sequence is TGCGCCAGCAGCTTCGAGGGGGCTGGGGCCAACGTCCTGACTTTC. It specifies CASSFEGAGANVLTF.

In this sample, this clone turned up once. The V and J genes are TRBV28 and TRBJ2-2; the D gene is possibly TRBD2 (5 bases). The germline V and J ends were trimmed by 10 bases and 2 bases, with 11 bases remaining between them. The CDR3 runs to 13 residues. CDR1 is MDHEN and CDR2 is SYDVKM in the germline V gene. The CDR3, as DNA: TGTGCCACGGGGATTGAAAACACCGGGGAGCTGTTTTTT. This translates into CATGIENTGELFF. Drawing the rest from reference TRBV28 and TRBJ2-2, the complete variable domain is DVKVTQSSRYLVKRTGEKVFLECVQDMDHENMFWYRQDPGLGLRLIYFSYDVKMKEKGDIPEGYSVSREKKERFSLILESASTNQTSMYLCATGIENTGELFFGEGSRLTVL.

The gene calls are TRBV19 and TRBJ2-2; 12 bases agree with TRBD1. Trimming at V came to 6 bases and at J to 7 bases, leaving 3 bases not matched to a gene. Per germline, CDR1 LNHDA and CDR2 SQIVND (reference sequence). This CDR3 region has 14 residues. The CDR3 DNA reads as TGTGCCAGTAGCGGGACAGGGGGCCACGGGGAGCTGTTTTTT. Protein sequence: CASSGTGGHGELFF.

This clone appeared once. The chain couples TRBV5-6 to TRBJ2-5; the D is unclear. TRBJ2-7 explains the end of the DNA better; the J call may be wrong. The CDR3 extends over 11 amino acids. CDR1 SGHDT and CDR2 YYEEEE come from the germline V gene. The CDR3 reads CASSFFYEQYF. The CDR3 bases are TGTGCCAGCAGCTTTTTCTACGAGCAGTACTTC.

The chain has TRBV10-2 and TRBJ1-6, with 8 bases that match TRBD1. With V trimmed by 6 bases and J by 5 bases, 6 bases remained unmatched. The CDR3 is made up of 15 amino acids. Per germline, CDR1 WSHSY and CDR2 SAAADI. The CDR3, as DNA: TGCGCCAGCAGGCTAGAACAGGGGGATAATTCACCCCTCCACTTT. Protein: CASRLEQGDNSPLHF.

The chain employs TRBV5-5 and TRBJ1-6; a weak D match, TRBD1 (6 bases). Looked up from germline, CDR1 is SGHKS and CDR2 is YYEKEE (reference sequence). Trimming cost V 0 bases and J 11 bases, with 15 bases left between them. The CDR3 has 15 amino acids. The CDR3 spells CASSLEDSRGAPLHF. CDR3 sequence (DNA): TGTGCCAGCAGCTTGGAGGACAGCCGGGGAGCACCCCTCCACTTT. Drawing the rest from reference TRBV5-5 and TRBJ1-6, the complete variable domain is DAGVTQSPTHLIKTRGQQVTLRCSPISGHKSVSWYQQVLGQGPQFIFQYYEKEERGRGNFPDRFSARQFPNYSSELNVNALLLGDSALYLCASSLEDSRGAPLHFGNGTRLTVT.

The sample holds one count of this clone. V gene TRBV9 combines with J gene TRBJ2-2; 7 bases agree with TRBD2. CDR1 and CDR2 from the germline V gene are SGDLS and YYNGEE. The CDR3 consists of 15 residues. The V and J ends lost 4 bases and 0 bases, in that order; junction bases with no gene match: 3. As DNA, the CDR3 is TGTGCCAGCAGCTGGGGGGGAACGAACACCGGGGAGCTGTTTTTT. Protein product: CASSWGGTNTGELFF.

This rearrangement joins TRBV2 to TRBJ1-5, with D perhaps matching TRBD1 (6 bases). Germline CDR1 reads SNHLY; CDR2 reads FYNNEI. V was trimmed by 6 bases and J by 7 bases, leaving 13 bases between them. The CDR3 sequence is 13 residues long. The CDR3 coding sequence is TGTGCCAGCAGAGGGGACATGGGACAGCCCCAGCATTTT. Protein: CASRGDMGQPQHF.

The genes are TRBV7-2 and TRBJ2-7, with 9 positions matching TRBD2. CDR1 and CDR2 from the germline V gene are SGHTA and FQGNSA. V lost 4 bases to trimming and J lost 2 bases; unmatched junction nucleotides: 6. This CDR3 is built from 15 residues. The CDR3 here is CASSSERGAPYEQYV. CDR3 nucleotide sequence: TGTGCCAGCAGCTCCGAGCGGGGGGCCCCCTACGAGCAGTACGTC.

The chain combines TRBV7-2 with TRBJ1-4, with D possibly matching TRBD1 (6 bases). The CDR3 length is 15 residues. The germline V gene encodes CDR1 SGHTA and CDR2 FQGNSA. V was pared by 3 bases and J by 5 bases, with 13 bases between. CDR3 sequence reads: CASSFAGGENEKLFF. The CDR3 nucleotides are TGTGCCAGCAGCTTTGCGGGGGGCGAGAATGAAAAACTGTTTTTT.

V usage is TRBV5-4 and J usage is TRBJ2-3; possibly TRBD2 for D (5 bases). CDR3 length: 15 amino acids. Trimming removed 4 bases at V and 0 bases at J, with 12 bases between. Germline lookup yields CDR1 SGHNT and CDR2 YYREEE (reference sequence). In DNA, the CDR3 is TGTGCCAGCAGCCGTTCAAGCGGCAGCACAGATACGCAGTATTTT. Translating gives CASSRSSGSTDTQYF. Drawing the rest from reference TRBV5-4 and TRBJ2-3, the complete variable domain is ETGVTQSPTHLIKTRGQQVTLRCSSQSGHNTVSWYQQALGQGPQFIFQYYREEENGRGNFPPRFSGLQFPNYSSELNVNALELDDSALYLCASSRSSGSTDTQYFGPGTRLTVL.

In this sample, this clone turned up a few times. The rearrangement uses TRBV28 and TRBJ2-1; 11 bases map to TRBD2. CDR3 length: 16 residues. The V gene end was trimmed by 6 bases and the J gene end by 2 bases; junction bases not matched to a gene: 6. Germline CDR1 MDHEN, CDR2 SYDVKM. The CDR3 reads CASSSGLAETYNEQFF. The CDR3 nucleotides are TGTGCCAGCAGCTCGGGACTAGCGGAGACCTACAATGAGCAGTTCTTC.

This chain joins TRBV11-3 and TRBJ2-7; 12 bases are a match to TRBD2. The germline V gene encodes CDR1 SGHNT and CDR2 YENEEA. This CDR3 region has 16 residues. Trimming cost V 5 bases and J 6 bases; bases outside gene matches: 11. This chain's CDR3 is CASSPGASGGAREQYV. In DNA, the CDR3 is TGTGCCAGCAGCCCCGGGGCTAGCGGGGGGGCCCGCGAGCAGTACGTC.

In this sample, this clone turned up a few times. The CDR3 DNA follows: TGTGCCAGCCCGGAATTAGCGGGAAGGTCCTACAATGAGCAGTTCTTC. Protein sequence: CASPELAGRSYNEQFF. The chain has TRBV6-4 and TRBJ2-1; 8 nucleotides agree with TRBD2. The CDR3 is 16 amino acids. V gave up 8 bases and J gave up 1 base; unmatched junction bases: 10. Germline V gene data show CDR1 as MRHNA and CDR2 as SNTAGT.